These 5 T cell receptor beta chains share one sample of origin, sequenced in a study of cytomegalovirus exposure and HLA in healthy donors (dated by TCRdb to the late 2010s). Libraries were prepared through the immunoSEQ multiplex PCR assay. For the multiplex PCR, a mixture combining 60 forward primers for TCR Vbeta segments and 13 reverse primers for TCR Jbeta segments was used. Drawn from immuneACCESS, this table holds only the in-frame rearrangements with V and J called that TCRdb kept. Clones are partly lost; checked studies trace under half to an unresolved V gene and leave the rest unexplained. The table for this sample lists about 140,000 clones; approximately 86% of them were counted only once. The top ten constitute roughly 0.5% of the sample. Material: PBMCs. These receptors came from a woman between 35 and 50 years old in good health and CMV-seronegative.

CDR3 amino acids: CSVTGGGELFF. The CDR3 nucleotides are TGCAGCGTCACTGGCGGGGGGGAGCTGTTTTTT. The chain carries TRBV29-1 and TRBJ2-2, with D tentatively TRBD2 (5 bases). The CDR3 contains 11 residues. The V gene's germline CDR1 is SQVTM and CDR2 ANQGSEA. V dropped 6 bases and J dropped 8 bases, with 10 bases sitting between them.

The count of this clone is one. This chain links TRBV7-2 with TRBJ2-5; D gene unclear. The end of the DNA aligns better with TRBJ2-7, so the J call may be wrong. The germline V gene encodes CDR1 SGHTA and CDR2 FQGNSA. CDR3 length: 11 residues. The CDR3 protein is CASSPHYEQYF. In DNA form, the CDR3 reads TGTGCCAGCAGTCCCCACTACGAGCAGTACTTC.

The genes are TRBV11-2 and TRBJ2-1; TRBD2 might be the D (6 bases). The CDR3 is 15 residues long. CDR1 is SGHAT and CDR2 is FQNNGV in the germline V gene. Trimming left V 4 bases short and J 6 bases short, with 16 bases between. The CDR3, as DNA: TGTGCCAGCAGCTCCCAAGGAGCGGGTGCCAATGAGCAGTTCTTC. Translating it yields CASSSQGAGANEQFF. Together with reference TRBV11-2 and TRBJ2-1, the CDR3 gives the full variable domain: EAGVAQSPRYKIIEKRQSVAFWCNPISGHATLYWYQQILGQGPKLLIQFQNNGVVDDSQLPKDRFSAERLKGVDSTLKIQPAKLEDSAVYLCASSSQGAGANEQFFGPGTRLTVL.

The rearrangement uses TRBV6-1 and TRBJ1-1, with 7 bases aligning to TRBD1. Looked up from germline, CDR1 is MNHNS and CDR2 is SASEGT. The CDR3 loop spans 14 amino acids. Trimming removed 6 bases from V and 5 bases from J; junction bases left unmatched: 9. CDR3 nucleotides: TGTGCCAGCAGCCCGACAGGGATCGTGACTGAAGCTTTCTTT. Encoded protein: CASSPTGIVTEAFF.

The J gene is TRBJ1-2, the V gene TRBV28, with 8 bases aligning to TRBD1. Trimming at V came to 10 bases and at J to 4 bases, leaving 5 bases not matched to a gene. The CDR3 length is 12 residues. In germline, CDR1 is MDHEN, CDR2 SYDVKM. CDR3 sequence reads: CAIQGAIYGYTF. The CDR3 DNA reads TGTGCCATCCAGGGGGCCATCTATGGCTACACCTTC.